The 15 T cell receptor beta chains in this list originate from one sample, sequenced in a study of cytomegalovirus exposure and HLA in healthy donors. The PCR employed 60 Vbeta primers together with 13 Jbeta primers. The assay was immunoSEQ multiplex PCR, and TCRdb's table has in-frame clones only and misses some. Of roughly 160,000 clones listed, about 79% were seen once; the top ten hold about 14%. The sample consisted of PBMCs. The receptors shown here come from a man aged 50-60 years in good health and CMV-seropositive.

This chain joins TRBV10-2 and TRBJ2-6; 7 positions match TRBD1. The CDR3 has 16 residues. J was trimmed by 4 bases and V by 4 bases; bases with no gene match: 7. Germline assignment: CDR1 WSHSY and CDR2 SAAADI. CDR3 region: CASSVKGADGANVLTF. In nucleotides, the CDR3 is TGCGCCAGCAGTGTCAAGGGGGCAGACGGGGCCAACGTCCTGACTTTC.

The rearrangement joins TRBV7-9 to TRBJ2-5; 7 nucleotides line up with TRBD2. Germline trimming cut 2 bases from V and 7 bases from J; bases unmatched to any gene: 16. The length of the CDR3 is 17 residues. Looked up from germline, CDR1 is SEHNR and CDR2 is FQNEAQ (reference sequence). CDR3 sequence reads: CASSLREMYGGYGTQYF. CDR3 bases: TGTGCCAGCAGCTTAAGAGAGATGTACGGGGGGTATGGGACCCAGTACTTC. The full variable domain, with the rest looked up from reference TRBV7-9 and TRBJ2-5, is DTGVSQNPRHKITKRGQNVTFRCDPISEHNRLYWYRQTLGQGPEFLTYFQNEAQLEKSRLLSDRFSAERPKGSFSTLEIQRTEQGDSAMYLCASSLREMYGGYGTQYFGPGTRLLVL.

This sequence joins TRBV6-1 and TRBJ2-7; D is possibly TRBD1 (5 bases). The CDR3 is 14 amino acids. The V gene lost 6 bases and the J gene lost 5 bases, with 17 bases spanning the gap. CDR1 MNHNS and CDR2 SASEGT come from the germline V gene. The CDR3 coding sequence is TGTGCCAGCAGAGTCCAGGGTAGGATGGACGAGCAGTACGTC. The encoded protein is CASRVQGRMDEQYV.

Only one count was recorded for this clone. V is TRBV6-1 and J is TRBJ2-1, with 10 bases identical to TRBD2. The CDR3 is made up of 14 amino acids. The junction had 4 bases not matched to a gene; V was cut back by 11 bases and J by 0 bases. CDR1 and CDR2 from the germline V gene are MNHNS and SASEGT. For the CDR3, the DNA is TGTGCCGTTAAGCGGGGGGGCTCCTACAATGAGCAGTTCTTC. It yields the protein CAVKRGGSYNEQFF.

This chain connects TRBV11-2 to TRBJ2-7, with 7 bases that match TRBD2. From germline, CDR1 is SGHAT and CDR2 FQNNGV. The CDR3 runs to 15 residues. The trim removed 3 bases at V and 3 bases at J, leaving 8 bases unmatched. The DNA of the CDR3 is TGTGCCAGCAGCTTCGGGAGCGGGGTTCGCTACGAGCAGTACGTC. Encoded protein: CASSFGSGVRYEQYV.

The chain has TRBV4-1 and TRBJ2-7, with 7 bases that match TRBD1. The CDR3 contains 14 residues. The germline V gene encodes CDR1 MGHRA and CDR2 YSYEKL. With V trimmed by 6 bases and J by 2 bases, 7 bases remained unmatched. DNA for the CDR3: TGCGCCAGCAGACGACAGGGAACGCCCTACGAGCAGTACTTC. Translation gives CASRRQGTPYEQYF.

The rearrangement uses TRBV28 and TRBJ1-4; 7 bases align to TRBD1. CDR1 and CDR2 (germline): MDHEN, SYDVKM. The CDR3 contains 16 residues. The V and J ends lost 6 bases and 0 bases, in that order; junction bases with no gene match: 7. In DNA, the CDR3 is TGTGCCAGCAGCCTAACCGGGACAGCAACTAATGAAAAACTGTTTTTT. Translated, it gives CASSLTGTATNEKLFF.

The chain joins TRBV2 to TRBJ1-1, with 7 bases fitting TRBD1. V shed 5 bases, J shed 7 bases, and the junction held 4 bases outside the gene matches. From germline, CDR1 is SNHLY and CDR2 FYNNEI. This CDR3 is built from 12 residues. The CDR3 here is CASSPYRGEAFF. In nucleotides, the CDR3 is TGTGCCAGCAGTCCATACAGGGGTGAAGCTTTCTTT.

This clone has just one count. V and J are TRBV5-1 and TRBJ1-4; tentative D call: TRBD1 (6 bases). Looked up from germline, CDR1 is SGHRS and CDR2 is YFSETQ. This CDR3 has 17 residues. V shed 0 bases and J shed 2 bases, with 14 bases lying between them. CDR3 in DNA: TGCGCCAGCAGCTTGGCAAGTGTGGGGGCGACTAATGAAAAACTGTTTTTT. This encodes CASSLASVGATNEKLFF.

J is TRBJ2-3 and V is TRBV7-3; possible D gene TRBD2, 6 bases. This CDR3 is 13 amino acids long. The V gene's germline CDR1 is SGHTA and CDR2 FQGTGA. Trimming pared 4 bases from V and 5 bases from J, leaving 10 bases between. The CDR3 region is CASSSGGGDTQYF. Here the CDR3 DNA reads TGTGCCAGCAGCTCCGGGGGTGGAGATACGCAGTATTTT.

In DNA form, the CDR3 reads TGTGCCAGCAGCCAGGACAGGGGGACAACTAATGAAAAACTGTTTTTT. Encoded protein: CASSQDRGTTNEKLFF. The genes are TRBV4-2 and TRBJ1-4; 10 bases match TRBD1. The V segment lost 3 bases and the J segment 0 bases; nucleotides outside the gene matches: 1. The CDR3 consists of 16 residues. Germline CDR1 and CDR2: LGHNA and YNFKEQ.

The chain links TRBV4-1 to TRBJ2-1; 9 bases match TRBD2. V lost 4 bases, J lost 8 bases, and 9 bases stayed unmatched. This CDR3 region has 15 residues. CDR1 MGHRA and CDR2 YSYEKL come from the germline V gene. The CDR3 nucleotides are TGCGCCAGCAGCCCTGCGGGACTAGCTTTTGATGAGCAGTTCTTC. Translating it yields CASSPAGLAFDEQFF.

The chain has TRBV30 and TRBJ2-5; D is perhaps TRBD1 (5 bases). This CDR3 region has 13 residues. The V gene lost 1 base and the J gene lost 3 bases, with 9 bases spanning the gap. CDR1 GTSNPN and CDR2 SVGIG come from the germline V gene (reference sequence). The CDR3 here is CAWSEGVEETQYF. CDR3 in DNA: TGTGCCTGGAGTGAAGGGGTGGAAGAGACCCAGTACTTC. The entire variable domain, with the rest obtained from reference TRBV30 and TRBJ2-5, is as follows: SQTIHQWPATLVQPVGSPLSLECTVEGTSNPNLYWYRQAAGRGLQLLFYSVGIGQISSEVPQNLSASRPQDRQFILSSKKLLLSDSGFYLCAWSEGVEETQYFGPGTRLLVL.

The genes are TRBV5-4 and TRBJ1-1; possible D gene TRBD1, 5 bases. This CDR3 region has 15 residues. The V end was cut by 4 bases, the J end by 0 bases, with 13 bases between. Germline V lookup: CDR1 SGHNT, CDR2 YYREEE (reference sequence). Here the CDR3 DNA reads TGTGCCAGCAGCGGAACCGGGACTCTGAACACTGAAGCTTTCTTT. It is translated as CASSGTGTLNTEAFF. The full variable domain, completed using reference TRBV5-4 and TRBJ1-1, is ETGVTQSPTHLIKTRGQQVTLRCSSQSGHNTVSWYQQALGQGPQFIFQYYREEENGRGNFPPRFSGLQFPNYSSELNVNALELDDSALYLCASSGTGTLNTEAFFGQGTRLTVV.

This chain uses TRBV7-9 with TRBJ2-6; TRBD1 matches 8 bases. The germline CDR1 and CDR2 sequences are SEHNR and FQNEAQ (reference sequence). This CDR3 region has 18 residues. V dropped 5 bases and J dropped 2; count of bases not matched to a gene: 11. CDR3 residues: CASSHLGSTGAGANVLTF. In nucleotides, the CDR3 is TGTGCCAGCAGCCATTTAGGGTCGACAGGGGCTGGGGCCAACGTCCTGACTTTC.